This T cell receptor beta chain was documented in a study of blood T cell repertoires in COVID-19 (dated by TCRdb to 2019 to 2021). With regard to the full study: Samples covering the acute and convalescent phases of COVID-19 were provided by collaborators in the United States, Italy and Spain. The prospective study material was composed of cDNA or gDNA derived from T cells, B-cell-depleted T cells, or PBMCs. Subjects who had been exposed to COVID-19, were actively infected with it, or had recovered from it provided the deeply sampled blood TCRbeta repertoires that made up the dataset. The repertoires were made available in a free public database intended to serve as a resource for research on the immune response to SARS-CoV-2. The samples were drawn from two sources: the first 160 participants of the ongoing ImmuneRACE study, and over 1,000 subjects contributed by 6 global collaborators. Sample metadata almost always included a de-identified subject ID, COVID-19 status, age in years and sex. HLA class I and class II types, where available, came from metadata supplied by the sample provider rather than from assay-based typing. The full study reports these points: The amount of clinical and demographic metadata varied by source and participant and was provided uncurated.

Between the V and J ends, shortened by 3 bases and 6 bases respectively, the junction contains 18 bases. Looking up the germline V gene (reference sequence) yields CDR1 LNHDA and CDR2 SQIVND. Spanning cysteine to phenylalanine, the CDR3 consists of 15 amino acids. The DNA shown is the 45-base CDR3, in frame from base 1. TCRbeta CDR3 regions were amplified from genomic DNA using the immunoSEQ Assay, a bias-controlled multiplex PCR. The authors' analysis ran thus. The number of nucleated cells in each sample was estimated by amplification of reference gene primers within the assay. To quantify the absolute abundance of each unique TCRbeta CDR3 rearrangement, sequence reads were collapsed and filtered. For each sample, productive Simpson clonality was calculated as the square root of Simpson's diversity index across productive rearrangements. As stored in TCRdb, this immuneACCESS dataset retains in-frame rearrangements with V and J assigned. A fraction of the clones does not appear; measured against another copy, unresolved V genes explain less than half of the discrepancy, and the remainder lacks a known reason. V and J calls plus clone size are reproduced from that table; the DNA served to infer D and trimming. The sample profile shows about 200,000 clones; roughly 80% of them were found once. The ten largest clones represent 12% of the sample.

Of note for this clone: Its antigen remains unidentified. No base-level quality is on record; no much larger clone is a single base apart.

Enrolling through a virtual design, the prospective study's participants ranged in age from about 18 to 89 years and lived across roughly 24 United States geographic areas. To assign participants to cohorts, the prospective study relied on clinical history that participants themselves reported in a screening survey and a study questionnaire. Recovered participants in ImmuneRACE Cohort 3 were defined by two consecutive negative NP/OP PCR tests, clearance by a healthcare professional, or resolution of symptoms. Mobile phlebotomists in the prospective study collected whole blood, serum and a nasopharyngeal or oropharyngeal swab from every participant. Participants in the prospective study had the option to provide additional blood draws and questionnaires over an approximately 2-month period. Prospective study blood samples were shipped either frozen or at room temperature before DNA extraction.

Material for sequencing was PBMCs or T cells enriched from blood (not recorded which). The chain links TRBV19 with TRBJ2-7; the D region possibly corresponds to TRBD2 (5 bases align). The receptor comes from a man aged 40-50 years who had recovered from COVID-19. In nucleotides, the sequence is TGTGCCAGTAGTATTTGGCCGGGATCCACGGGCGAGCAGTACTTC. Protein translation: CASSIWPGSTGEQYF.